These 17 T cell receptor beta chains were all obtained from the same sample, sequenced in a study of CD8+CD57+ T cells in acquired aplastic anemia (dated by TCRdb to the late 2010s). TCRdb names Illumina HiSeq 2000 as the instrument used. Genomic DNA served as template for TCR beta VDJ combination and CDR3 sequence profiling. The public sequencing data were trimmed at Q25 with fastp and processed into clonotypes with MiXCR by TCRdb, which kept only in-frame beta chains. Rows merge per CDR3 protein into single entries with the most common DNA and genes. This sample lists just over 400,000 distinct CDR3 sequences; around 72% were detected once. The top ten constitute under 4.5% of the sample. Sequencing was done on a sample of sorted CD4+, CD8+, or CD8+CD57+ T cells (not recorded which) from PBMCs. These receptors all stem from a human donor in good health, serving as a control.

As concerns this clonotype: This is likely a read error, given that the CDR3 carries no conserved phenylalanine or tryptophan at its end. This chain connects TRBV7-3 to TRBJ2-5, with D perhaps matching TRBD1 (6 bases). Trimming stripped 5 bases from V and 5 bases from J, with 12 bases between. The CDR3 loop spans 13 amino acids. Germline lookup yields CDR1 SGHTA and CDR2 FQGTGA. CDR3 loop: CASSQQGAETQYS. The CDR3 bases are TGTGCCAGCAGCCAACAGGGTGCGGAGACCCAGTACTCC.

V and J are TRBV5-1 and TRBJ2-7; TRBD1 might be the D (6 bases). Trimming left V 4 bases short and J 2 bases short, with 13 bases between. Germline values: CDR1 SGHRS, CDR2 YFSETQ. This CDR3 has 14 amino acids. In DNA form, the CDR3 reads TGCGCCAGCAGCCTACACCGGGACACCTACGAGCAGTACTTC. As protein: CASSLHRDTYEQYF.

With respect to this clonotype: At one end the junction does not follow the germline gene, possibly because of a read error. The rearrangement links TRBV7-2 to TRBJ1-6; D is unclear. Per germline, CDR1 SGHTA and CDR2 FQGNSA. This CDR3 contains 14 residues. The CDR3 here is CASSLGAHKQPIHF. The CDR3 region has the DNA TGTGCCAGCAGCTTAGGGGCACATAAACAACCCATCCACTTT.

This clonotype was counted ten times or more. The chain couples TRBV5-1 to TRBJ2-6; 9 bases line up with TRBD1. The trim removed 0 bases at V and 2 bases at J, leaving 3 bases unmatched. Germline V gene sequence: CDR1 SGHRS, CDR2 YFSETQ. The CDR3 sequence is 17 residues long. CDR3 loop: CASSLETGGPGANVLTF. The CDR3, as DNA: TGCGCCAGCAGCTTGGAAACAGGGGGCCCTGGGGCCAACGTCCTGACTTTC.

The gene calls are TRBV12-3 or TRBV12-4 and TRBJ1-2; D is uncertain. The CDR3 loop spans 12 amino acids. V lost 5 bases to trimming and J lost 8 bases, with 12 bases between them. The CDR3 DNA follows: TGTGCCAGCAGTGGGCTAGGTACAGGCTACACCTTC. Protein sequence: CASSGLGTGYTF.

This clonotype appeared many times. V usage is TRBV15 and J usage is TRBJ2-2, with D maybe TRBD1 (5 bases). Germline V CDR1 and CDR2: LNHNV, YYDKDF (reference sequence). Trimming took off 0 bases at V and 4 bases at J, with 21 bases between the two ends. There are 19 residues in the CDR3. Here the CDR3 reads CATSRDDRSGYPRTGELFF. CDR3 bases: TGTGCCACCAGCAGAGATGATCGTTCAGGGTATCCCCGCACCGGGGAGCTGTTTTTT.

The V and J genes are TRBV19 and TRBJ1-2, with 9 nucleotides matching TRBD1. V lost 5 bases and J lost 7; bases outside the gene matches: 11. The CDR3 is made up of 15 amino acids. Germline CDR1 is LNHDA and CDR2 is SQIVND (reference sequence). This chain's CDR3 is CASSGTQGAQIGYTF. For the CDR3, the DNA is TGTGCCAGTAGTGGGACACAGGGGGCGCAGATTGGCTACACCTTC. The whole variable domain, remainder taken from reference TRBV19 and TRBJ1-2, is DGGITQSPKYLFRKEGQNVTLSCEQNLNHDAMYWYRQDPGQGLRLIYYSQIVNDFQKGDIAEGYSVSREKKESFPLTVTSAQKNPTAFYLCASSGTQGAQIGYTFGSGTRLTVV.

The V gene is TRBV6-1, the J gene TRBJ1-2; D unresolved. CDR1 and CDR2 (germline): MNHNS, SASEGT. Deletions cut 8 bases from V and 8 bases from J, with 24 bases between. CDR3 length: 15 amino acids. CDR3 amino acids: CASALTFPGYSGYTF. In DNA form, the CDR3 reads TGTGCCAGCGCACTGACCTTTCCCGGATATTCAGGCTACACCTTC.

The CDR3 sequence is CASSDLAGGQNSPLHF. The CDR3 nucleotides are TGTGCCAGCAGCGACCTGGCAGGGGGACAGAATTCACCCCTCCACTTT. V and J are TRBV25-1 and TRBJ1-6; 7 nucleotides match TRBD1. The CDR3 consists of 16 residues. The germline CDR1 and CDR2 sequences are MGHDK and SYGVNS. The J segment lost 7 bases and the V segment lost 6 bases, leaving 12 bases of the junction unmatched.

At least ten counts were recorded for this clonotype. The V gene is TRBV20-1, the J gene TRBJ2-1; no clear D. Germline CDR1 DFQATT, CDR2 SNEGSKA (reference sequence). The CDR3 consists of 15 residues. Trimming removed 2 bases from V and 0 bases from J, with 11 bases in between. The CDR3 DNA follows: TGCAGTGCTAGAAGGACGGGCATCTCCTACAATGAGCAGTTCTTC. It is translated as CSARRTGISYNEQFF.

This clonotype showed up just a few times. This chain joins TRBV27 and TRBJ2-3; D may be TRBD1 (6 bases). Germline V gives CDR1 MNHEY, CDR2 SMNVEV (reference sequence). The V gene lost 6 bases and the J gene lost 3 bases, with 16 bases spanning the gap. The CDR3 length is 15 residues. CDR3 bases: TGTGCCAGCAGAAATAACAGGGTGGATACAGATACGCAGTATTTT. Encoded protein: CASRNNRVDTDTQYF.

The V gene is TRBV7-8, the J gene TRBJ2-3; TRBD2 aligns across 8 bases. The trim removed 5 bases at V and 4 bases at J, leaving 17 bases unmatched. CDR3 length: 18 residues. Germline V lookup: CDR1 SGHVS, CDR2 FQNEAQ. This CDR3 reads CASSPEVSGTRFSDTQYF. CDR3 DNA sequence: TGTGCCAGCAGCCCGGAGGTCAGCGGGACTAGATTTTCAGATACGCAGTATTTT.

The table lists this clonotype with many counts. This rearrangement joins TRBV7-2 to TRBJ1-3, with 7 bases aligning to TRBD1. This CDR3 region has 16 residues. The germline V gene encodes CDR1 SGHTA and CDR2 FQGNSA. V trimming: 5 bases; J trimming: 0 bases; junction bases outside the gene matches: 7. This chain's CDR3 is CASSLRDSYSGNTIYF. The CDR3 DNA is TGTGCCAGCAGCCTACGGGACAGCTACTCTGGAAACACCATATATTTT. Supplemented by reference TRBV7-2 and TRBJ1-3, the full variable domain reads GAGVSQSPSNKVTEKGKDVELRCDPISGHTALYWYRQSLGQGLEFLIYFQGNSAPDKSGLPSDRFSAERTGGSVSTLTIQRTQQEDSAVYLCASSLRDSYSGNTIYFGEGSWLTVV.

As concerns this clonotype: A read error may account for a junction end that differs from germline. The chain couples TRBV7-9 to TRBJ1-3; maybe TRBD1 (6 bases). Per the germline V gene, CDR1 is SEHNR and CDR2 is FQNEAQ (reference sequence). This CDR3 region has 14 residues. The CDR3 DNA reads TGTGCCAGCAGCTTCGGGAACAGGGCTGGACGAGCATTATTT. Protein sequence: CASSFGNRAGRALF.

V is TRBV5-1 and J is TRBJ1-1; D remains unclear. With 4 bases removed from V and 10 bases from J, the gap between germline ends came to 17 bases. CDR3 length equals 13 residues. Looked up from germline, CDR1 is SGHRS and CDR2 is YFSETQ. Here the CDR3 DNA reads TGCGCCAGCAGCCCCCTTAGTGGAACGCTAGCTTTCTTT. Translated, it gives CASSPLSGTLAFF.

This clonotype appeared many times. This rearrangement joins TRBV24-1 to TRBJ2-3; 7 nucleotides line up with TRBD1. J gave up 3 bases and V 2 bases, and 16 bases lay outside the gene matches. Germline V lookup: CDR1 KGHDR, CDR2 SFDVKD. The CDR3 consists of 19 residues. The CDR3 loop is CATSDSLRGAGGSTDTQYF. Written as DNA, the CDR3 is TGTGCCACCAGTGATTCCCTCCGTGGGGCAGGGGGAAGTACAGATACGCAGTATTTT.

As regards this clonotype: The limits of the CDR3 on the DNA are not certain, so only TCRdb's listed CDR3 is given. Here the CDR3 reads CAISVTGPVDTEAFFVQAF. This rearrangement joins TRBV10-3 to TRBJ2-6; the table's D call of TRBD1 was not tested on the DNA. The germline CDR1 and CDR2 sequences are ENHRY and SYGVKD. From its first to its last residue, the CDR3 has 19 amino acids.